The rows below give T cell receptor beta chains drawn from one sample of a study of blood T cell repertoires in COVID-19. The data were produced by immunoSEQ multiplex PCR, yet TCRdb's version contains in-frame clones alone and is incomplete. The repertoire includes about 26,000 clones, roughly 90% of them detected once, and about 7.6% sits in the top ten. Sequenced: peripheral blood. Every receptor here comes from a human donor in a cohort sampled during active COVID-19. Each CDR3 is given without its conserved first and last residue. Fields, in order: V gene, J gene, CDR3 protein.

TRBV14	TRBJ1-4	ASSRGEKLF
TRBV19	TRBJ1-1	ASSLKGGARAF
TRBV5-6	TRBJ1-3	ASRRAGTGGSNTIY
TRBV5-5	TRBJ1-5	ASSQTGGTPGQPQH
TRBV19	TRBJ1-2	ASSREDRRHGYT
TRBV21-1	TRBJ2-1	ASSKPGRQRGLAGNYNEQF
TRBV7-2	TRBJ1-2	ASSPGVGGPLGYT
TRBV7-2	TRBJ2-1	ASSLLGLAVDNEQF
TRBV6-1	TRBJ2-2	ATSGLRNTGELF
TRBV19	TRBJ1-5	ASSSTGWGQPQH
TRBV18	TRBJ1-2	ASSPLGDGYT
TRBV19	TRBJ2-7	ASSTSGTGGSYEQY
TRBV15	TRBJ2-1	ATSRAPGVNEQF
TRBV7-2	TRBJ2-1	ASSPGTSGRRNEQF
TRBV3-1/TRBV3-2	TRBJ2-7	ASSQNRDLTQGQY
TRBV3-1/TRBV3-2	TRBJ2-2	ASSPQGQGTGELF
TRBV29-1	TRBJ1-1	SAGTGARGTEAF
TRBV5-6	TRBJ2-7	ASSLAVVDGTGTSYEQY
TRBV2	TRBJ1-1	ASSGQMNTEAF
TRBV5-1	TRBJ1-4	ASSLKGDGEKLF
TRBV19	TRBJ2-1	ASSINGYNEQF
TRBV4-1	TRBJ2-1	ASSHPGGGINEQF
TRBV29-1	TRBJ2-4	SAEQGNIQY
TRBV7-9	TRBJ2-5	ASSSRPGLGEVETQY
TRBV29-1	TRBJ2-3	SAQWELIDTQY
TRBV11-2	TRBJ1-5	ASSLEGQGWQPQH
TRBV12-1	TRBJ2-7	ASSFPQDEQY
TRBV7-9	TRBJ2-2	ASSPPPGSNTGELF
TRBV5-4	TRBJ2-3	ASSPGAGGRGGDTQY
TRBV7-2	TRBJ1-1	ASSPRAGQQNTEAF
TRBV29-1	TRBJ1-6	SVGDRPESPLH
TRBV21-1	TRBJ2-7	ASSKDRREATYEQY
TRBV12-3/TRBV12-4	TRBJ2-7	ASSLFQGHEQY
TRBV6-4	TRBJ1-5	ASKGGNQPQH
TRBV29-1	TRBJ1-3	SVEGANSGNTIY
TRBV19	TRBJ2-1	ASSILGNEQF
TRBV5-1	TRBJ1-4	ASSSGVYGTNEKLF
TRBV19	TRBJ2-7	ASSTPTDQDEQY
TRBV11-2	TRBJ2-7	ASSLEVGYEQY
TRBV6-5	TRBJ2-1	ASSYPGTAVNNEQF
TRBV7-2	TRBJ1-6	ASSLARTGGLNSPLH
TRBV4-1	TRBJ2-2	ASSGFLGGVIPGELF
TRBV7-9	TRBJ2-3	ASNQQGFTDTQY